This T cell receptor (beta chain) was documented in a study of shared clonotypes between healthy human individuals. Study observations and caveats: Estimated richness was generally greater in naive than memory subsets.

The authors ran the assay at deep level. Here immunoSEQ multiplex PCR was the method, and the copy in TCRdb shows in-frame clones only, minus some. Among 600,000 or so clones, roughly 98% were seen once, and the ten largest hold 0.3%. The V gene end was trimmed by 5 bases and the J gene end by 4 bases; junction bases not matched to a gene: 5. Germline-derived CDR1 and CDR2 are SGHAT and FQNNGV. The CDR3 length is 14 residues. Turning to this clone: The antigen is unknown.

Naive CD8 cells were CD45RO-negative, positively selected for CCR7, excluding terminally differentiated effector memory CD45RA+ cells. The sample consisted of naive CD8+ T cells sorted from blood. The sequence was obtained from a young man in good health. The chain joins TRBV11-2 to TRBJ2-1; 7 bases match TRBD2. This chain's CDR3 is CASSPVGGYNEQFF. In DNA form, the CDR3 reads TGTGCCAGCAGCCCTGTGGGGGGGTACAATGAGCAGTTCTTC.